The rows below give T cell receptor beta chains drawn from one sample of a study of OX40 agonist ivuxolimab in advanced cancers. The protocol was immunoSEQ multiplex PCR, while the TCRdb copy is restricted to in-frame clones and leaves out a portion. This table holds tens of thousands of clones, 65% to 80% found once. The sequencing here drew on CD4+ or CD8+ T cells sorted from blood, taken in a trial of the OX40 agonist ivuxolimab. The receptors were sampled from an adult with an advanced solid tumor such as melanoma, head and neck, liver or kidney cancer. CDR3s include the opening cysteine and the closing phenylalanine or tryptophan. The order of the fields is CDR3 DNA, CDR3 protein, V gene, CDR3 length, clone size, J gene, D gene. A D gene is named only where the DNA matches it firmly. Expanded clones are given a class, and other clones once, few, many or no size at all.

TGTGCCAGCAGCCCTGGGGCAGGGAACAATCAGCCCCAGCATTTT CASSPGAGNNQPQHF TRBV11-2 15 few TRBJ1-5 NA
TGCGCCAGCAGCCAAATCTCTAGCGCATACGAGCAGTACTTC CASSQISSAYEQYF TRBV4-3 14 NA TRBJ2-7 NA
TGTGCCATCAGTGACCCCTCCGGGACAGTAGCCAACACCGGGGAGCTGTTTTTT CAISDPSGTVANTGELFF TRBV10-3 18 few TRBJ2-2 TRBD1
TGTGCTAGTGGCTTGGGGAGCTCTGGGGCCAACGTCCTGACTTTC CASGLGSSGANVLTF TRBV12-5 15 NA TRBJ2-6 NA
TGTGCCAGCTCACCAGGGAAACCGGAAGCTTTCTTT CASSPGKPEAFF TRBV18 12 NA TRBJ1-1 NA
TGTGCCAGCAGTGAACCGGGACAGGGCCGCAATGAGCAGTTCTTC CASSEPGQGRNEQFF TRBV28 15 NA TRBJ2-1 TRBD1
TGTGCCAGCAGCGTAGGGAACATCCAACTCAATGAGCAGTTCTTC CASSVGNIQLNEQFF TRBV9 15 NA TRBJ2-1 NA
TGTGCCAGCAGCGCCTTCCCCTCTGGGGCCAACGTCCTGACTTTC CASSAFPSGANVLTF TRBV9 15 NA TRBJ2-6 NA
TGTGCCATCTCGGAGAGGACTACAAGCTACAATGAGCAGTTCTTC CAISERTTSYNEQFF TRBV10-3 15 NA TRBJ2-1 NA
TGTGCCAGCAGCCTAGGACACGCCAATCAGCCCCAGCATTTT CASSLGHANQPQHF TRBV11-2 14 NA TRBJ1-5 NA
TGTGCCAGCAGTGTCAGGGGTCCAGATACGCAGTATTTT CASSVRGPDTQYF TRBV2 13 NA TRBJ2-3 NA
TGTGCCACCCTGGGACAGGGTACTCTCGAGCAGTACTTC CATLGQGTLEQYF TRBV10-3 13 NA TRBJ2-7 TRBD1
TGTGCCAGCAGCCGGGACAACCAAGAGACCCAGTACTTC CASSRDNQETQYF TRBV7-2 13 NA TRBJ2-5 NA
TGTGCTAGTGGTTTGGTAGGGCAGGAGATCGAGACCCAGTACTTC CASGLVGQEIETQYF TRBV12-5 15 NA TRBJ2-5 NA
TGCGCCAGCAGCTTGGGGTGGGGGGAACCCCCCTACGAGCAGTACTTC CASSLGWGEPPYEQYF TRBV5-1 16 few TRBJ2-7 NA
TGCAGCGTGGCGGGACTAGCGGGAGTCTCAGATACGCAGTATTTT CSVAGLAGVSDTQYF TRBV29-1 15 NA TRBJ2-3 TRBD2
TGTGCCAGCAGGGGACAGCCTGCAACTAATGAAAAACTGTTTTTT CASRGQPATNEKLFF TRBV6-1 15 NA TRBJ1-4 TRBD1
TGTGCCAGTAGTATAACTACAGCTGAAGCTTTCTTT CASSITTAEAFF TRBV19 12 NA TRBJ1-1 NA
TGCGCCAGCAGCCCCGGGGGGACAGGGGGATTTCTTACGCAGTATTTT CASSPGGTGGFLTQYF TRBV4-1 16 NA TRBJ2-3 TRBD1
TGCGCCAGCAGCCCCGGGGCTAGCGACAACTTCTACGAGCAGTACTTC CASSPGASDNFYEQYF TRBV5-1 16 NA TRBJ2-7 NA
TGTGCCAGCAGCGTAGGACAGGGCCGGGCCAACGTCCTGACTTTC CASSVGQGRANVLTF TRBV9 15 NA TRBJ2-6 TRBD1
TGTGCCAGCAGTTATCTTGGTAACCGGACAGGGATTTCCTACGAGCAGTACTTC CASSYLGNRTGISYEQYF TRBV6-9 18 NA TRBJ2-7 TRBD1
TGCGCCAGCAGCTTGGAGCGGGGGTCGCACAATGAGCAGTTCTTC CASSLERGSHNEQFF TRBV5-1 15 NA TRBJ2-1 TRBD2
TGTGCCAGCAGCGTATCCGGGACAGCCTCAACCGAGCAGTACTTC CASSVSGTASTEQYF TRBV7-2 15 NA TRBJ2-7 TRBD1
TGTGCCAGCAGTTTAAGACAGGGTAACAATCAGCCCCAGCATTTT CASSLRQGNNQPQHF TRBV28 15 NA TRBJ1-5 TRBD1
TGTGCCAGCAGTACAGGGTCTCAGTCACCCCTCCACTTT CASSTGSQSPLHF TRBV11-2 13 once TRBJ1-6 NA
TGCAGCGTTGAACCCTGGACAGGGGACACAGATACGCAGTATTTT CSVEPWTGDTDTQYF TRBV29-1 15 NA TRBJ2-3 TRBD1
TGTGCCTGGAGTCCGCTCTCGGGAGGCCCTTACTTC CAWSPLSGGPYF TRBV30 12 NA TRBJ2-5 TRBD2
TGTGCCAGCAGCTTGGCCCTGGGCAATCAGCCCCAGCATTTT CASSLALGNQPQHF TRBV5-6 14 NA TRBJ1-5 NA
TGTGCCAGCAGCTTGGGACAGATAGCCTACGAGCAGTACTTC CASSLGQIAYEQYF TRBV5-5 14 large TRBJ2-7 NA
TGTGCCAGCAGCTTAGATCCTCCGACTAGCGGGAGGAATGAGCAGTTCTTC CASSLDPPTSGRNEQFF TRBV11-3 17 NA TRBJ2-1 TRBD2
TGCGCCAGCTCCCCCTGGGGGCGTGATCAGACCTACGAGCAGTACTTC CASSPWGRDQTYEQYF TRBV5-1 16 NA TRBJ2-7 NA
TGTGCCAGCAGACCAGACAGGATGAACACTGAAGCTTTCTTT CASRPDRMNTEAFF TRBV28 14 NA TRBJ1-1 NA
TGTGCCAGCAGTACACTTCTCAGGGGCGTCTCTGGAAACACCATATATTTT CASSTLLRGVSGNTIYF TRBV28 17 NA TRBJ1-3 NA
TGTGCCAGCAGTATTACAGGGGCCAAGACCTACGAGCAGTACTTC CASSITGAKTYEQYF TRBV7-2 15 NA TRBJ2-7 TRBD1
TGTGCCAGCAGCGTAGAGTATTACACAGATACGCAGTATTTT CASSVEYYTDTQYF TRBV9 14 NA TRBJ2-3 NA
TGTGCCAGCAGTCAGGGGGCAGATACGCAGTATTTT CASSQGADTQYF TRBV27 12 NA TRBJ2-3 TRBD1
TGTGCCAGTAGTATAGGGACCCGAGGGACGTACAATGAGCAGTTCTTC CASSIGTRGTYNEQFF TRBV19 16 NA TRBJ2-1 NA
TGTGCCAGCTCACCCGGACAGGGGGTATATGGAAACACCATATATTTT CASSPGQGVYGNTIYF TRBV18 16 NA TRBJ1-3 TRBD1
TGTGCCAGCAGCCCTGGTGCGGATTCTAATGAAAAACTGTTTTTT CASSPGADSNEKLFF TRBV5-4 15 NA TRBJ1-4 NA
TGTGCCAGCAGCTCCGGGGGGGACTCCTACAATGAGCAGTTCTTC CASSSGGDSYNEQFF TRBV5-4 15 NA TRBJ2-1 TRBD2
TGTGCCAGCAGTTACTCGCCAGGAGGGTACGAGCAGTACTTC CASSYSPGGYEQYF TRBV6-5 14 NA TRBJ2-7 NA
TGCGCCAGCAGCACAGGGACTACCTTCCCTCAAGAGACCCAGTACTTC CASSTGTTFPQETQYF TRBV5-1 16 NA TRBJ2-5 NA
TGTGCCAGCAAGCCTGGACTTTTTTCTAACTATGGCTACACCTTC CASKPGLFSNYGYTF TRBV2 15 once TRBJ1-2 NA
TGTGCCAGCAGCCCTCAGGCAGGGGGCTATGGCTACACCTTC CASSPQAGGYGYTF TRBV7-9 14 few TRBJ1-2 TRBD1
TGTGCCAGCAGCCGAGGAATAGGGTTTTCCGAGACCCAGTACTTC CASSRGIGFSETQYF TRBV7-2 15 NA TRBJ2-5 NA
TGTGCCAGCAGCTTGAAGGGGGGAGGGCCGGGTGAGCAGTTCTTC CASSLKGGGPGEQFF TRBV5-4 15 NA TRBJ2-1 NA
TGTGCCAGCAGCCTACAGGGATTGGCCCCCTATGGCTACACCTTC CASSLQGLAPYGYTF TRBV5-6 15 NA TRBJ1-2 NA
TGTGCCAGCAGCAAAACCAGGGGAGGGTCACCCCTCCACTTT CASSKTRGGSPLHF TRBV6-5 14 NA TRBJ1-6 NA
TGTGCCAGCTCCTGGGACAGGGGGCGAACAGATACGCAGTATTTT CASSWDRGRTDTQYF TRBV18 15 NA TRBJ2-3 TRBD1
TGTGCCAGCAGCTCGGGGGGCCCGGGAGGAAACACCATATATTTT CASSSGGPGGNTIYF TRBV5-4 15 few TRBJ1-3 NA
TGCAGTGCTGAAGACAGCTACGAGCAGTACTTC CSAEDSYEQYF TRBV20-1 11 NA TRBJ2-7 NA
TGTGCCAGCAGCCCAGCCGGGACAGGAGGCACAGATACGCAGTATTTT CASSPAGTGGTDTQYF TRBV28 16 NA TRBJ2-3 TRBD1
TGCAGCGTCCCCCCCGGTTATAGCTACAATGAGCAGTTCTTC CSVPPGYSYNEQFF TRBV29-1 14 NA TRBJ2-1 NA
TGTGCCAGCAGCCTAACTAGTGGACAGGGAAACTATGGCTACACCTTC CASSLTSGQGNYGYTF TRBV9 16 NA TRBJ1-2 TRBD1
TGTGCCAGTAGTTCAACAGGGGGGACAGCGCGCGAGCAGTACTTC CASSSTGGTAREQYF TRBV19 15 NA TRBJ2-7 TRBD1
TGTGCCAGCAGTCCTCGGGGGGGAGAGACCCAGTACTTC CASSPRGGETQYF TRBV27 13 NA TRBJ2-5 TRBD2